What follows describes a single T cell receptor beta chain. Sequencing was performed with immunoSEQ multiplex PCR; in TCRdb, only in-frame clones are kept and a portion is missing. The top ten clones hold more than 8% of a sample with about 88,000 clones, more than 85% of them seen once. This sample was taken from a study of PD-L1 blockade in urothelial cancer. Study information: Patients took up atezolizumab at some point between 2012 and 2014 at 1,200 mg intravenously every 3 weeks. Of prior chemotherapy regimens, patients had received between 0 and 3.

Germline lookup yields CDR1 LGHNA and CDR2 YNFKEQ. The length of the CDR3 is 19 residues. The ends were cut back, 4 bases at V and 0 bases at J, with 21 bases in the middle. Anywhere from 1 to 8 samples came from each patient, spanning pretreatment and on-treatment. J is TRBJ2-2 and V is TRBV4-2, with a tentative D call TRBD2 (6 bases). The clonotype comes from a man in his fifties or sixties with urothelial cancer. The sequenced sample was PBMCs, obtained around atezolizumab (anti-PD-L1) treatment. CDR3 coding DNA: TGTGCCAGCAGCCTCAAGTATATAAGTAGCGGTGCGAACACCGGGGAGCTGTTTTTT. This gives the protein CASSLKYISSGANTGELFF.